These 20 T cell receptor beta chains came from one sample sequenced in a study of cytomegalovirus exposure and HLA in healthy donors. Primers: 60 Vbeta forward and 13 Jbeta reverse. Measured with immunoSEQ multiplex PCR; TCRdb has only the in-frame clones, and not every one. Among roughly 120,000 clones listed, approximately 83% were seen once. Sequencing input: PBMCs. The receptor set was obtained from a middle-aged man in good health and CMV-seronegative.

This clone came up a few times. The chain carries TRBV6-5 and TRBJ1-2, with a tentative D call TRBD1 (6 bases). The CDR3 spans 13 residues. Trimming shortened V by 5 bases and J by 4 bases, and 11 bases separated the two germline ends. Germline V CDR1 and CDR2: MNHEY, SVGAGI. The CDR3 bases are TGTGCCAGCAGTGATACAGGGATCTATGGCTACACCTTC. Translated: CASSDTGIYGYTF.

This clone has only a few counts. The chain combines TRBV7-7 with TRBJ2-2; no clear D gene. The CDR3 is 13 residues long. CDR1 is SSHAT, CDR2 FNYEAQ, per germline (reference sequence). V gave up 1 base and J gave up 5 bases, with 5 bases separating them. CDR3 bases: TGTGCCAGCAGCTTAGAACGGACCGGGGAGCTGTTTTTT. It is translated as CASSLERTGELFF.

The chain joins TRBV6-5 to TRBJ1-2; D is possibly TRBD1 (5 bases). The germline V gene has CDR1 MNHEY and CDR2 SVGAGI. The length of the CDR3 is 16 residues. With 0 bases removed from V and 4 bases from J, the gap between germline ends came to 15 bases. The CDR3 sequence is CASSYSKYDRTYGYTF. CDR3 coding DNA: TGTGCCAGCAGTTACTCGAAATACGACAGAACCTATGGCTACACCTTC.

In its sample, this clone was seen once. The rearrangement uses TRBV18 and TRBJ2-7, with D perhaps TRBD1 (6 bases). Trimming took off 5 bases at V and 4 bases at J, with 9 bases between the two ends. The CDR3 contains 12 residues. Germline V gene lookup returns CDR1 KGHSH and CDR2 LQKENI. The CDR3 spells CASSNRAYEQYF. CDR3 bases: TGTGCCAGCTCAAACAGGGCTTACGAGCAGTACTTC.

This chain connects TRBV5-1 to TRBJ2-1; 8 nucleotides agree with TRBD2. The length of the CDR3 is 14 residues. V trimming: 2 bases; J trimming: 4 bases; junction bases outside the gene matches: 2. From germline, CDR1 is SGHRS and CDR2 YFSETQ. CDR3 in DNA: TGCGCCAGCAGCTTCGGGGGGGCTTACAATGAGCAGTTCTTC. Protein product: CASSFGGAYNEQFF.

The chain carries TRBV9 and TRBJ1-6, with a weak D call TRBD1 (5 bases). This CDR3 is built from 15 residues. V lost 3 bases and J 7 bases, leaving 14 bases between the germline ends. Germline V gives CDR1 SGDLS, CDR2 YYNGEE. The CDR3 protein is CASSAPGGLNSPLHF. CDR3 nucleotide sequence: TGTGCCAGCAGCGCGCCCGGGGGTCTGAATTCACCCCTCCACTTT.

The V and J genes are TRBV6-5 and TRBJ1-1; D is unclear. Trimming cost V 4 bases and J 4 bases, with 10 bases left between them. From germline, CDR1 is MNHEY and CDR2 SVGAGI. The CDR3 has 13 residues. The DNA for the CDR3 is TGTGCCAGCAGTTCCACAGCCAGCACTGAAGCTTTCTTT. It encodes CASSSTASTEAFF.

The V gene is TRBV12-5, the J gene TRBJ1-2; 8 bases match TRBD1. Per germline, CDR1 LGHNT and CDR2 FRNRAP. This CDR3 is built from 12 residues. V shed 2 bases, J shed 7 bases, and the junction held 0 bases outside the gene matches. The CDR3 DNA is TGTGCTAGTGGTTTGACAGGGGGTGGCTACACCTTC. The encoded protein is CASGLTGGGYTF. The full variable domain, completed using reference TRBV12-5 and TRBJ1-2, is DARVTQTPRHKVTEMGQEVTMRCQPILGHNTVFWYRQTMMQGLELLAYFRNRAPLDDSGMPKDRFSAEMPDATLATLKIQPSEPRDSAVYFCASGLTGGGYTFGSGTRLTVV.

The chain couples TRBV7-2 to TRBJ2-7; 8 nucleotides match TRBD1. The germline gives CDR1 SGHTA, CDR2 FQGNSA. After removal of 7 bases from V and 7 bases from J, the junction contained 9 bases not matched to a gene. The CDR3 runs to 13 residues. The CDR3 DNA sequence: TGTGCCAGCACCGGACAGGGTGCCATGGAGCAGTACTTC. Amino acids: CASTGQGAMEQYF.

V and J are TRBV6-5 and TRBJ2-7; 8 bases map to TRBD1. With V trimmed by 0 bases and J by 5 bases, 3 bases remained unmatched. This CDR3 region has 14 residues. The germline V gene has CDR1 MNHEY and CDR2 SVGAGI. CDR3 in DNA: TGTGCCAGCAGTTACTCCGAGACAGGGGACGAGCAGTACTTC. Translated: CASSYSETGDEQYF.

The chain combines TRBV11-1 with TRBJ1-1, with D perhaps TRBD1 (6 bases). The germline V gene encodes CDR1 SGHAT and CDR2 FQDESV (reference sequence). The V and J ends lost 5 bases and 7 bases respectively, with 20 bases between them. The CDR3 is 15 residues long. The CDR3 coding sequence is TGTGCCAGCAGCCGGGACAAGGGCCCCCCTGTTGAAGCTTTCTTT. It is translated as CASSRDKGPPVEAFF.

This clone was found a few times. V usage is TRBV13 and J usage is TRBJ2-1, with 10 positions matching TRBD2. Per germline, CDR1 PRHDT and CDR2 FYEKMQ (reference sequence). The CDR3 is made up of 17 amino acids. V trimming: 0 bases; J trimming: 7 bases; junction bases outside the gene matches: 9. The CDR3, as DNA: TGTGCCAGCAGCTTAGGCCCACTAGCGGGGTTGGCAAATGAGCAGTTCTTC. It specifies CASSLGPLAGLANEQFF.

This clone was detected a few times. The chain uses TRBV10-3 and TRBJ2-1; 11 positions agree with TRBD2. CDR3 size: 15 residues. The junction had 4 bases not matched to a gene; V was cut back by 4 bases and J by 5 bases. Germline V gene data show CDR1 as ENHRY and CDR2 as SYGVKD. DNA of the CDR3: TGTGCCATCAGTGCCGGGACTAGCGGAGACAATGAGCAGTTCTTC. This gives the protein CAISAGTSGDNEQFF.

This clone occurred a few times. V gene TRBV18 combines with J gene TRBJ1-1, with D perhaps TRBD1 (5 bases). The length of the CDR3 is 12 residues. Germline CDR1 is KGHSH and CDR2 is LQKENI. The germline V and J ends were trimmed by 2 bases and 4 bases, with 5 bases remaining between them. The CDR3 DNA is TGTGCCAGCTCACCAGGGGCCACTGAAGCTTTCTTT. It specifies CASSPGATEAFF.

V and J are TRBV19 and TRBJ2-3; possibly TRBD1 for D (5 bases). The CDR3 covers 14 residues. Germline V CDR1 and CDR2: LNHDA, SQIVND (reference sequence). With 5 bases removed from V and 5 bases from J, the gap between germline ends came to 14 bases. CDR3 sequence reads: CASSLAWGGDTQYF. The CDR3 DNA follows: TGTGCCAGTAGTCTCGCCTGGGGCGGAGATACGCAGTATTTT.

The chain carries TRBV30 and TRBJ2-5; 9 bases map to TRBD1. The length of the CDR3 is 15 residues. Germline lookup yields CDR1 GTSNPN and CDR2 SVGIG (reference sequence). V was clipped by 5 bases and J by 7 bases; unmatched bases: 14. As DNA, the CDR3 is TGTGCCTGGGACAGGGGGAACAAGAGGGCCGGGACCCAGTACTTC. It translates to CAWDRGNKRAGTQYF.

V and J are TRBV7-2 and TRBJ1-2; 9 positions agree with TRBD1. The CDR3 consists of 15 residues. Germline values: CDR1 SGHTA, CDR2 FQGNSA. Trimming removed 3 bases from V and 8 bases from J; junction bases left unmatched: 10. CDR3 amino acids: CASSFTGTGTFGYTF. For the CDR3, the DNA is TGTGCCAGCAGCTTCACCGGGACAGGGACATTCGGCTACACCTTC.

DNA of the CDR3: TGTGCCAGCAGCCGGACTGAAGCTTTCTTT. Its translation: CASSRTEAFF. The gene calls are TRBV6-1 and TRBJ1-1; no firm D call. This CDR3 comprises 10 residues. Germline assignment: CDR1 MNHNS and CDR2 SASEGT. Trimming stripped 6 bases from V and 5 bases from J, with 4 bases between.

The J gene is TRBJ2-3, the V gene TRBV5-1, with 7 bases fitting TRBD2. From germline, CDR1 is SGHRS and CDR2 YFSETQ. The V segment lost 5 bases and the J segment 1 base; nucleotides outside the gene matches: 10. This CDR3 has 16 residues. The CDR3 DNA is TGCGCCAGCAGTCTTGACGCGGCGGGGGGCACAGATACGCAGTATTTT. Residues: CASSLDAAGGTDTQYF.

V and J are TRBV28 and TRBJ1-2; no firm D call. Germline lookup yields CDR1 MDHEN and CDR2 SYDVKM. The CDR3 extends over 11 amino acids. Deletions cut 7 bases from V and 8 bases from J, with 11 bases between. CDR3 amino acids: CASMINGGYTF. DNA of the CDR3: TGTGCCAGCATGATAAACGGGGGCTACACCTTC.